This T cell receptor (beta chain) was sequenced for a study of OX40 agonist ivuxolimab in advanced cancers. Overall study: The patients got ivuxolimab, which is an agonistic anti-OX40 (CD134) antibody. Patients treated during dose escalation were battling hepatocellular carcinoma, melanoma, renal cell or head and neck cancer.

Germline V gene sequence: CDR1 WSHSY, CDR2 SAAADI. The CDR3 has 14 amino acids. V was pared by 3 bases and J by 0 bases, with 9 bases between. Clones were sequenced by immunoSEQ multiplex PCR, and TCRdb holds only the in-frame ones, with some missing. The sample lists about 55,000 clones, roughly 90% occurring once. Whole-study findings and limits: On average, CD8+ T cells had more expanded clones than CD4+. Researchers did not determine the expanded peripheral T cells' antigen specificity.

Comments on this clone: Its target is unknown.

This clonotype was obtained from an adult with an advanced solid tumor such as melanoma, head and neck, liver or kidney cancer. The sequenced sample was CD4+ or CD8+ T cells sorted from blood, obtained in a trial of the OX40 agonist ivuxolimab. The chain couples TRBV10-2 to TRBJ2-7; D is uncertain. CDR3 protein: CASSDRRSSYEQYF. The CDR3 DNA reads as TGCGCCAGCAGTGACCGTCGGAGCTCCTACGAGCAGTACTTC.